These 25 T cell receptor beta chains were sequenced from one sample in a study of T cells in Graves' hyperthyroidism and ophthalmopathy. There were TCR beta CDR3 regions amplified from RNA transcripts. Carried out on the TCR CDR3, a first-round RT-PCR used the HTBI primer set. TCRdb independently ran MiXCR on the multiplex PCR reads; one entry per CDR3 protein. There are roughly 360,000 distinct CDR3 sequences in the sample; around an eighth occur only once, and 20% lies in the top ten. Sequencing used blood. The receptor source for this set is a man aged 30-40 years with Graves' hyperthyroidism that later progressed to Graves' ophthalmopathy.

This clonotype was seen many times. The chain couples TRBV11-3 to TRBJ1-1, with 7 bases that match TRBD1. The CDR3 runs 18 residues. V dropped 0 bases and J dropped 3; count of bases not matched to a gene: 13. Germline lookup yields CDR1 SGHNT and CDR2 YENEEA. The CDR3 nucleotides read TGTGCCAGCAGCTTAGATCGCGGGACAGAAAGGCTGGACACTGAAGCTTTCTTT. Amino acid sequence: CASSLDRGTERLDTEAFF.

In the case of this clonotype: A much more abundant neighbour one base away suggests this may be a read error. The gene calls are TRBV24-1 and TRBJ2-1; TRBD1 matches at 9 bases. The CDR3 spans 15 residues. The germline CDR1 and CDR2 sequences are KGHDR and SFDVKD. The CDR3 nucleotides are TGTGCCACCGGTGATGAGGGACAGGGATCCTATGAGCAGTTCTTC. It specifies CATGDEGQGSYEQFF.

In its sample, this clonotype was seen many times. The CDR3 sequence: CASSLKGANTEAFF. The CDR3 nucleotides are TGTGCCAGCAGTTTAAAGGGGGCGAACACTGAAGCTTTCTTT. This chain connects TRBV12-3 or TRBV12-4 to TRBJ1-1, with 7 bases aligning to TRBD1. The trim removed 2 bases at V and 1 base at J, leaving 1 base unmatched. This CDR3 has 14 amino acids.

This clonotype was observed many times. The chain recombines TRBV7-9 with TRBJ2-5; the match to TRBD2 covers 8 bases. Germline V gene sequence: CDR1 SEHNR, CDR2 FQNEAQ (reference sequence). V was pared by 3 bases and J by 4 bases, with 10 bases of the junction left unmatched. The CDR3 contains 16 residues. The DNA of the CDR3 is TGTGCCAGCAGCTTTATCGGCGGGGGGCGAGGAGAGACCCAGTACTTC. Amino acid sequence: CASSFIGGGRGETQYF.

V is TRBV6-1 and J is TRBJ2-3; 9 nucleotides align to TRBD2. The CDR3 contains 16 residues. With 9 bases clipped from V and 3 bases from J, the junction kept 13 bases outside the gene matches. Germline-derived CDR1 and CDR2 are MNHNS and SASEGT. The CDR3 nucleotides read TGTGCCAGGACTGAGCCCCTAGCGGGGAAGACAGATACGCAGTATTTT. Residues: CARTEPLAGKTDTQYF.

The gene calls are TRBV9 and TRBJ2-5, with D possibly TRBD2 on 6 matching bases. In germline, CDR1 is SGDLS, CDR2 YYNGEE. Deletions cut 2 bases from V and 5 bases from J, with 13 bases between. The CDR3 is made up of 14 amino acids. CDR3 DNA: TGTGCCAGCAGCGTCGGACTATCGTGGGAGACCCAGTACTTC. Encoded protein: CASSVGLSWETQYF. Filled out from reference TRBV9 and TRBJ2-5, the complete variable domain reads DSGVTQTPKHLITATGQRVTLRCSPRSGDLSVYWYQQSLDQGLQFLIQYYNGEERAKGNILERFSAQQFPDLHSELNLSSLELGDSALYFCASSVGLSWETQYFGPGTRLLVL.

This clonotype was seen ten or more times. V is TRBV9 and J is TRBJ2-7; 9 bases match TRBD1. The trim removed 4 bases at V and 0 bases at J, leaving 5 bases unmatched. The CDR3 is 15 residues long. Germline V lookup: CDR1 SGDLS, CDR2 YYNGEE. The CDR3 sequence is CASSSSTGGSYEQYF. CDR3 DNA sequence: TGTGCCAGCAGCTCTTCGACAGGGGGCTCCTACGAGCAGTACTTC.

The chain employs TRBV5-4 and TRBJ2-2, with TRBD1 matching 8 bases. V shed 1 base, J shed 1 base, and the junction held 3 bases outside the gene matches. CDR1 is SGHNT and CDR2 is YYREEE in the germline V gene (reference sequence). The CDR3 spans 16 residues. The CDR3 nucleotides read TGTGCCAGCAGCTTGTTCAGGGGGCTGAACACCGGGGAGCTGTTTTTT. Protein sequence: CASSLFRGLNTGELFF.

The chain recombines TRBV12-3 or TRBV12-4 with TRBJ2-7, with D perhaps TRBD1 or TRBD2 (5 bases each). V shed 6 bases and J shed 7 bases, with 16 bases lying between them. This CDR3 region has 13 residues. The CDR3 nucleotides read TGTGCCAGCAGCCCACGACCGGGACGGGAGCAGTACTTC. Its translation: CASSPRPGREQYF.

This clonotype was picked up a small number of times. The chain has TRBV24-1 and TRBJ2-2; no clear D. Between the trimmed V and J ends, which lost 0 bases and 3 bases, there was a span of 7 bases. The CDR3 covers 15 residues. The germline CDR1 and CDR2 sequences are KGHDR and SFDVKD. As DNA, the CDR3 is TGTGCCACCAGTGATTTGCAAGCCCACACCGGGGAGCTGTTTTTT. Translating it yields CATSDLQAHTGELFF.

This clonotype was seen many times. The J gene is TRBJ2-7, the V gene TRBV9; no clear D gene. Trimming left V 1 base short and J 4 bases short, with 12 bases between. CDR1 SGDLS and CDR2 YYNGEE come from the germline V gene. CDR3 size: 14 residues. In DNA, the CDR3 is TGTGCCAGCAGCGTAACGGACCAGCCTTACGAGCAGTACTTC. Amino acids: CASSVTDQPYEQYF.

The table lists this clonotype with many counts. The rearrangement joins TRBV13 to TRBJ1-1; D gene ambiguous. Per germline, CDR1 PRHDT and CDR2 FYEKMQ (reference sequence). The CDR3 extends over 11 amino acids. Trimming removed 0 bases from V and 7 bases from J, with 3 bases in between. CDR3 sequence: CASSLGIEAFF. The CDR3 DNA follows: TGTGCCAGCAGCTTAGGCATTGAAGCTTTCTTT.

This sequence joins TRBV29-1 and TRBJ2-5; tentatively, D is TRBD1 (5 bases). The V end was cut by 7 bases, the J end by 5 bases, with 14 bases between. Germline CDR1 is SQVTM and CDR2 is ANQGSEA. The CDR3 length is 12 residues. CDR3 sequence: CSDLTVGETQYF. The CDR3, as DNA: TGCAGCGACTTGACAGTAGGGGAGACCCAGTACTTC. Full variable domain (rest looked up from reference TRBV29-1 and TRBJ2-5): SAVISQKPSRDICQRGTSLTIQCQVDSQVTMMFWYRQQPGQSLTLIATANQGSEATYESGFVIDKFPISRPNLTFSTLTVSNMSPEDSSIYLCSDLTVGETQYFGPGTRLLVL.

This clonotype has a count of ten or more. V and J are TRBV7-9 and TRBJ2-1; 7 nucleotides agree with TRBD1. The V and J ends lost 4 bases and 7 bases, in that order; junction bases with no gene match: 7. CDR3 length equals 14 residues. Germline V gene sequence: CDR1 SEHNR, CDR2 FQNEAQ (reference sequence). The CDR3 loop is CASSSYQGVNEQFF. The CDR3, as DNA: TGTGCCAGCAGCTCCTACCAGGGGGTGAATGAGCAGTTCTTC.

The chain has TRBV20-1 and TRBJ1-6; D not resolved. From germline, CDR1 is DFQATT and CDR2 SNEGSKA (reference sequence). Trimming shortened V by 3 bases and J by 3 bases, and 9 bases separated the two germline ends. The CDR3 extends over 14 amino acids. The CDR3 protein is CSASWGGYNSPLHF. CDR3 nucleotide sequence: TGCAGTGCTAGTTGGGGAGGCTATAATTCACCCCTCCACTTT.

This clonotype was found many times. The V call is TRBV2, the J call TRBJ1-1; D possibly corresponds to TRBD1 (6 bases). Germline loops: CDR1 SNHLY, CDR2 FYNNEI. The CDR3 spans 14 residues. Between the trimmed V and J ends, which lost 0 bases and 7 bases, there was a span of 12 bases. The CDR3 DNA reads as TGTGCCAGCAGTGAAGCGAGGGGGGGCTTTGAAGCTTTCTTT. Encoded protein: CASSEARGGFEAFF.

A few counts support this clonotype. This chain links TRBV6-9 with TRBJ2-2; 7 bases are shared with TRBD2. The CDR3 totals 19 residues. V shed 3 bases and J 4 bases; nucleotides not matched to a gene: 17. From germline, CDR1 is MNHGY and CDR2 SVAAGI. CDR3 sequence reads: CASSYNQGGGLRRTGELFF. DNA of the CDR3: TGTGCCAGCAGTTACAATCAAGGCGGGGGACTTCGACGCACCGGGGAGCTGTTTTTT.

As to this clonotype: This may come from a read error, since a much larger clone is one base off. The chain has TRBV6-1 and TRBJ2-5, with D possibly matching TRBD1 (5 bases). The CDR3 has 14 amino acids. Per the germline V gene, CDR1 is MNHNS and CDR2 is SASEGT. The CDR3 region is CANSEVPGRKTQYF. CDR3 nucleotides: TGTGCCAACAGTGAAGTTCCAGGGCGAAAGACCCAGTACTTC.

The table lists this clonotype with a few counts. The chain combines TRBV5-6 with TRBJ1-5; 10 bases map to TRBD1. Germline CDR1 SGHDT, CDR2 YYEEEE. The CDR3 loop spans 19 amino acids. After removal of 4 bases from V and 0 bases from J, the junction contained 13 bases not matched to a gene. CDR3 region: CASSLSGQGRVYSNQPQHF. CDR3 in DNA: TGTGCCAGCAGCCTATCGGGACAGGGGCGCGTTTATAGCAATCAGCCCCAGCATTTT.

This chain joins TRBV18 and TRBJ2-3, with 9 bases fitting TRBD1. This CDR3 is built from 14 residues. V lost 4 bases and J lost 4; bases outside the gene matches: 3. Per germline, CDR1 KGHSH and CDR2 LQKENI. The CDR3 protein is CASSRDRGADTQYF. The CDR3 region has the DNA TGTGCCAGCTCACGCGACAGGGGGGCAGATACGCAGTATTTT.

V usage is TRBV4-1 and J usage is TRBJ2-1; the D gene is possibly TRBD2 (6 bases). With 0 bases removed from V and 4 bases from J, the gap between germline ends came to 16 bases. The CDR3 has 17 residues. Germline-derived CDR1 and CDR2 are MGHRA and YSYEKL. The CDR3 spells CASSQEWGVGGYNEQFF. The DNA for the CDR3 is TGCGCCAGCAGCCAAGAGTGGGGTGTCGGGGGATACAATGAGCAGTTCTTC.

This clonotype was counted many times. The chain has TRBV30 and TRBJ2-1; no firm D call. The germline CDR1 and CDR2 sequences are GTSNPN and SVGIG (reference sequence). The CDR3 is 11 amino acids. V was shortened by 5 bases and J by 7 bases, with 9 bases between the two germline ends. The CDR3 nucleotides read TGTGCCTGGGAGATTGGGAATGAGCAGTTCTTC. Encoded protein: CAWEIGNEQFF.

Details on this clonotype: A much larger clone differs by one base, so this may be a read error. The chain employs TRBV6-1 and TRBJ1-1; no firm D call. CDR3 length: 13 residues. CDR1 and CDR2 (germline): MNHNS, SASEGT. Written as DNA, the CDR3 is TGTGCCAGCACCCAACGGGGAGAAGGTGAAGCTCTCTTT. Protein: CASTQRGEGEALF.

This clonotype was recorded at least ten times. The chain combines TRBV11-2 with TRBJ2-7; no definite D call. The CDR3 runs to 14 residues. Trimming left V 4 bases short and J 5 bases short, with 15 bases between. Germline-derived CDR1 and CDR2 are SGHAT and FQNNGV. The chain's CDR3 is CASSSVIEAHEQYF. The CDR3 nucleotides are TGTGCCAGCAGCTCGGTAATCGAGGCGCACGAGCAGTACTTC.

This clonotype was seen a handful of times. The genes are TRBV4-1 and TRBJ2-7; D is perhaps TRBD2 (5 bases). V lost 1 base to trimming and J lost 2 bases, with 9 bases between them. Germline CDR1 is MGHRA and CDR2 is YSYEKL. The CDR3 runs to 14 residues. CDR3 loop: CASSQVGKTYEQYF. For the CDR3, the DNA is TGCGCCAGCAGCCAAGTCGGGAAAACCTACGAGCAGTACTTC.